This is a list of T cell receptor beta chains from one sample in a study of OX40 agonist ivuxolimab in advanced cancers. Assay: immunoSEQ multiplex PCR; the TCRdb copy retains only in-frame clones and omits some. The sample shows approximately 58,000 clones, around 79% of them seen only once. Sequences were derived from CD4+ or CD8+ T cells sorted from blood, sampled in a trial of the OX40 agonist ivuxolimab. The receptors here all came from an adult with an advanced solid tumor such as melanoma, head and neck, liver or kidney cancer. CDR3s include the opening cysteine and the closing phenylalanine or tryptophan. Fields, in order: D gene, V gene, clone size, J gene, CDR3 protein, CDR3 DNA. The D gene is left open where the match is weak. Size tells how often a clone was seen (once, few, many) or the class of an expanded clone, and some rows leave it out.

d_gene: NA; v_gene: TRBV30; abundance: few; j_gene: TRBJ1-6; CDR3aa: CAWSVGLRVSPLHF; CDR3nt: TGTGCCTGGAGTGTAGGGTTGAGGGTTTCACCCCTCCACTTT
d_gene: NA; v_gene: TRBV19; abundance: few; j_gene: TRBJ1-5; CDR3aa: CASSDSYQPQHF; CDR3nt: TGTGCCAGTAGTGACTCCTATCAGCCCCAGCATTTT
d_gene: NA; v_gene: TRBV18; abundance: few; j_gene: TRBJ2-1; CDR3aa: CASSPRDYNEQFF; CDR3nt: TGTGCCAGCTCACCACGGGACTACAATGAGCAGTTCTTC
d_gene: TRBD1; v_gene: TRBV2; abundance: NA; j_gene: TRBJ1-1; CDR3aa: CASSGDRGPGTEAFF; CDR3nt: TGTGCCAGCAGTGGGGACAGGGGGCCGGGGACTGAAGCTTTCTTT
d_gene: NA; v_gene: TRBV11-1; abundance: NA; j_gene: TRBJ2-7; CDR3aa: CASSLRPIPYEQYF; CDR3nt: TGTGCCAGCAGCTTAAGGCCGATCCCCTACGAGCAGTACTTC
d_gene: NA; v_gene: TRBV15; abundance: NA; j_gene: TRBJ2-4; CDR3aa: CATSRALAEGLAKNIQYF; CDR3nt: TGTGCCACCAGCAGGGCCCTAGCAGAGGGACTAGCCAAAAACATTCAGTACTTC
d_gene: NA; v_gene: TRBV5-4; abundance: NA; j_gene: TRBJ2-6; CDR3aa: CASSLSRSGANVLTF; CDR3nt: TGTGCCAGCAGCTTGAGCCGCTCTGGGGCCAACGTCCTGACTTTC
d_gene: NA; v_gene: TRBV11-2; abundance: NA; j_gene: TRBJ2-5; CDR3aa: CASSSTSGQQETQYF; CDR3nt: TGTGCCAGCAGCTCAACTTCCGGGCAGCAAGAGACCCAGTACTTC
d_gene: TRBD1; v_gene: TRBV6-1; abundance: NA; j_gene: TRBJ1-2; CDR3aa: CASAGTGGYYGYTF; CDR3nt: TGTGCCAGCGCAGGGACAGGGGGATATTATGGCTACACCTTC
d_gene: NA; v_gene: TRBV18; abundance: NA; j_gene: TRBJ1-5; CDR3aa: CASSHGSFGEGQPQHF; CDR3nt: TGTGCCAGCTCACACGGTAGTTTCGGGGAAGGGCAGCCCCAGCATTTT
d_gene: NA; v_gene: TRBV9; abundance: NA; j_gene: TRBJ1-1; CDR3aa: CASSVTVNTEAFF; CDR3nt: TGTGCCAGCAGCGTAACGGTGAACACTGAAGCTTTCTTT
d_gene: NA; v_gene: TRBV6-6; abundance: NA; j_gene: TRBJ2-1; CDR3aa: CASSRSAGTDNEQFF; CDR3nt: TGTGCCAGCAGCCGTTCGGCAGGTACGGACAATGAGCAGTTCTTC
d_gene: NA; v_gene: TRBV6-1; abundance: few; j_gene: TRBJ2-3; CDR3aa: CASKPHENTDTQYF; CDR3nt: TGTGCCAGCAAACCCCACGAAAACACAGATACGCAGTATTTT
d_gene: NA; v_gene: TRBV20-1; abundance: NA; j_gene: TRBJ1-2; CDR3aa: CSASRGWGYTF; CDR3nt: TGCAGTGCTAGCAGGGGATGGGGCTACACCTTC
d_gene: TRBD1; v_gene: TRBV6-1; abundance: once; j_gene: TRBJ1-2; CDR3aa: CASIDGQGAIYGYTF; CDR3nt: TGTGCCAGCATCGACGGACAGGGAGCAATCTATGGCTACACCTTC
d_gene: NA; v_gene: TRBV5-1; abundance: NA; j_gene: TRBJ2-4; CDR3aa: CASSLSVDRSYVENIQYF; CDR3nt: TGCGCCAGCAGCTTGAGCGTAGACCGAAGCTACGTCGAAAACATTCAGTACTTC
d_gene: NA; v_gene: TRBV19; abundance: NA; j_gene: TRBJ1-1; CDR3aa: CASSLWGLRPNTEAFF; CDR3nt: TGTGCCAGTAGCCTTTGGGGGCTGCGCCCGAACACTGAAGCTTTCTTT
d_gene: NA; v_gene: TRBV5-6; abundance: NA; j_gene: TRBJ1-1; CDR3aa: CASSLVGDEAFF; CDR3nt: TGTGCCAGCAGCTTGGTCGGCGACGAAGCTTTCTTT
d_gene: NA; v_gene: TRBV10-1; abundance: NA; j_gene: TRBJ1-2; CDR3aa: CASSLGPNYGYTF; CDR3nt: TGCGCCAGCAGCCTCGGACCCAACTATGGCTACACCTTC
d_gene: NA; v_gene: TRBV18; abundance: NA; j_gene: TRBJ2-4; CDR3aa: CASSPAGVGAQNIQYF; CDR3nt: TGTGCCAGCTCACCAGCTGGGGTTGGGGCACAAAACATTCAGTACTTC
d_gene: NA; v_gene: TRBV4-1; abundance: NA; j_gene: TRBJ1-4; CDR3aa: CASSQETDRNEKLFF; CDR3nt: TGCGCCAGCAGCCAAGAGACGGACAGAAATGAAAAACTGTTTTTT
d_gene: NA; v_gene: TRBV6-5; abundance: once; j_gene: TRBJ2-7; CDR3aa: CASSRGVSTTYEQYF; CDR3nt: TGTGCCAGCAGTAGGGGAGTCAGTACAACCTACGAGCAGTACTTC
d_gene: NA; v_gene: TRBV18; abundance: NA; j_gene: TRBJ1-1; CDR3aa: CASSPNFMNTEAFF; CDR3nt: TGTGCCAGCTCACCCAATTTCATGAACACTGAAGCTTTCTTT
d_gene: TRBD1; v_gene: TRBV5-6; abundance: NA; j_gene: TRBJ2-2; CDR3aa: CASSRNINRGPNTGELFF; CDR3nt: TGTGCCAGCAGCCGTAACATTAACAGGGGGCCCAACACCGGGGAGCTGTTTTTT
d_gene: TRBD1; v_gene: TRBV7-8; abundance: NA; j_gene: TRBJ1-4; CDR3aa: CASSPRTGVANEKLFF; CDR3nt: TGTGCCAGCAGTCCGCGAACAGGGGTGGCTAATGAAAAACTGTTTTTT
d_gene: NA; v_gene: TRBV12-2; abundance: NA; j_gene: TRBJ2-5; CDR3aa: CASRLDRDDRYQETQYF; CDR3nt: TGTGCAAGTCGCTTAGACCGAGACGATAGGTACCAAGAGACCCAGTACTTC
d_gene: NA; v_gene: TRBV10-3; abundance: once; j_gene: TRBJ2-3; CDR3aa: CAISGGADTQYF; CDR3nt: TGTGCCATCAGTGGGGGCGCAGATACGCAGTATTTT
d_gene: TRBD2; v_gene: TRBV6-5; abundance: NA; j_gene: TRBJ2-1; CDR3aa: CASTRTSGYNEQFF; CDR3nt: TGTGCCAGCACCAGGACTAGCGGATACAATGAGCAGTTCTTC
d_gene: NA; v_gene: TRBV18; abundance: NA; j_gene: TRBJ2-2; CDR3aa: CASSGPNTGELFF; CDR3nt: TGTGCCAGCTCAGGTCCGAACACCGGGGAGCTGTTTTTT
d_gene: NA; v_gene: TRBV7-2; abundance: NA; j_gene: TRBJ1-6; CDR3aa: CASSLDWYNSPLHF; CDR3nt: TGTGCCAGCAGCTTAGACTGGTATAATTCACCCCTCCACTTT
d_gene: NA; v_gene: TRBV5-1; abundance: NA; j_gene: TRBJ2-2; CDR3aa: CASSLEGSNTGELFF; CDR3nt: TGCGCCAGCAGCTTGGAGGGATCGAACACCGGGGAGCTGTTTTTT
d_gene: TRBD2; v_gene: TRBV6-1; abundance: few; j_gene: TRBJ2-3; CDR3aa: CASCRLAGQTDTQYF; CDR3nt: TGTGCCAGCTGTAGACTAGCGGGGCAGACAGATACGCAGTATTTT
d_gene: NA; v_gene: TRBV19; abundance: NA; j_gene: TRBJ1-1; CDR3aa: CASSVKDVITEAFF; CDR3nt: TGTGCCAGTAGTGTAAAGGATGTAATCACTGAAGCTTTCTTT
d_gene: NA; v_gene: TRBV7-9; abundance: NA; j_gene: TRBJ2-7; CDR3aa: CASSLAPVVEQYF; CDR3nt: TGTGCCAGCAGCTTAGCACCGGTGGTCGAGCAGTACTTC
d_gene: NA; v_gene: TRBV5-1; abundance: NA; j_gene: TRBJ1-1; CDR3aa: CASSLADRNTEAFF; CDR3nt: TGCGCCAGCAGCTTGGCGGACAGGAACACTGAAGCTTTCTTT
d_gene: TRBD1; v_gene: TRBV6-1; abundance: NA; j_gene: TRBJ2-1; CDR3aa: CASETGTDNEQFF; CDR3nt: TGTGCCAGCGAAACCGGGACAGACAATGAGCAGTTCTTC
d_gene: NA; v_gene: TRBV7-9; abundance: NA; j_gene: TRBJ2-3; CDR3aa: CASSLSSTDTQYF; CDR3nt: TGTGCCAGCAGCTTATCCAGCACAGATACGCAGTATTTT
d_gene: NA; v_gene: TRBV2; abundance: NA; j_gene: TRBJ2-5; CDR3aa: CASSGEETQYF; CDR3nt: TGTGCCAGCAGTGGAGAAGAGACCCAGTACTTC
d_gene: NA; v_gene: TRBV19; abundance: NA; j_gene: TRBJ1-1; CDR3aa: CASSPSLQGNTEAFF; CDR3nt: TGTGCCAGTAGTCCATCTTTACAGGGAAACACTGAAGCTTTCTTT
d_gene: TRBD2; v_gene: TRBV6-1; abundance: few; j_gene: TRBJ2-1; CDR3aa: CASSAARTSGSNEQFF; CDR3nt: TGTGCCAGCAGTGCTGCCAGGACTAGCGGGAGCAATGAGCAGTTCTTC
d_gene: TRBD1; v_gene: TRBV5-1; abundance: NA; j_gene: TRBJ1-2; CDR3aa: CASSTNPGQGNYGYTF; CDR3nt: TGCGCCAGCAGCACAAATCCGGGACAGGGTAACTATGGCTACACCTTC
d_gene: NA; v_gene: TRBV7-3; abundance: NA; j_gene: TRBJ2-3; CDR3aa: CASSGEVGGTDTQYF; CDR3nt: TGTGCCAGCAGTGGAGAGGTGGGAGGCACAGATACGCAGTATTTT
d_gene: TRBD2; v_gene: TRBV27; abundance: NA; j_gene: TRBJ2-2; CDR3aa: CASSPRRGREGPGELFF; CDR3nt: TGTGCCAGCAGTCCCCGGAGGGGGCGGGAGGGCCCCGGGGAGCTGTTTTTT
d_gene: NA; v_gene: TRBV5-6; abundance: few; j_gene: TRBJ1-5; CDR3aa: CASSPSQGVQHF; CDR3nt: TGTGCCAGCAGCCCCTCCCAGGGTGTCCAGCATTTT
d_gene: NA; v_gene: TRBV5-1; abundance: medium-sized; j_gene: TRBJ1-2; CDR3aa: CASSPLIQSLYGYTF; CDR3nt: TGCGCCAGCAGCCCTCTAATACAGAGTCTCTATGGCTACACCTTC
d_gene: NA; v_gene: TRBV5-8; abundance: NA; j_gene: TRBJ2-2; CDR3aa: CASSLGVVFAGELFF; CDR3nt: TGTGCCAGCAGCTTGGGGGTGGTATTCGCCGGGGAGCTGTTTTTT
d_gene: NA; v_gene: TRBV15; abundance: NA; j_gene: TRBJ2-5; CDR3aa: CATSRYQETQYF; CDR3nt: TGTGCCACCAGCAGATACCAAGAGACCCAGTACTTC
d_gene: NA; v_gene: TRBV5-1; abundance: NA; j_gene: TRBJ2-3; CDR3aa: CASSPSASADTQYF; CDR3nt: TGCGCCAGCAGCCCCTCCGCTAGCGCAGATACGCAGTATTTT
d_gene: TRBD1; v_gene: TRBV4-2; abundance: NA; j_gene: TRBJ1-4; CDR3aa: CASSQGGTGGEKLFF; CDR3nt: TGTGCCAGCAGCCAAGGCGGGACAGGGGGCGAAAAACTGTTTTTT
d_gene: TRBD2; v_gene: TRBV5-4; abundance: NA; j_gene: TRBJ2-5; CDR3aa: CASSLMGREYETQYF; CDR3nt: TGTGCCAGCAGCTTGATGGGGCGGGAGTATGAGACCCAGTACTTC
d_gene: NA; v_gene: TRBV7-2; abundance: few; j_gene: TRBJ2-3; CDR3aa: CASSPRTDTQYF; CDR3nt: TGTGCCAGCAGCCCCCGCACAGATACGCAGTATTTT
d_gene: NA; v_gene: TRBV6-5; abundance: NA; j_gene: TRBJ2-3; CDR3aa: CASSYSGPRGPDTQYF; CDR3nt: TGTGCCAGCAGTTACTCGGGACCCAGGGGCCCAGATACGCAGTATTTT
d_gene: NA; v_gene: TRBV18; abundance: NA; j_gene: TRBJ2-1; CDR3aa: CASSPPPAEEDEQFF; CDR3nt: TGTGCCAGCTCACCACCGCCAGCGGAGGAGGATGAGCAGTTCTTC
d_gene: NA; v_gene: TRBV10-3; abundance: NA; j_gene: TRBJ2-7; CDR3aa: CAISESSLYEQYF; CDR3nt: TGTGCCATCAGTGAGTCGTCCCTCTACGAGCAGTACTTC
d_gene: NA; v_gene: TRBV28; abundance: NA; j_gene: TRBJ1-5; CDR3aa: CASSVDSYSNQPQHF; CDR3nt: TGTGCCAGCAGCGTGGACAGTTATAGCAATCAGCCCCAGCATTTT
d_gene: NA; v_gene: TRBV19; abundance: NA; j_gene: TRBJ2-4; CDR3aa: CASSAIRQENIQYF; CDR3nt: TGTGCCAGTAGTGCGATCCGACAGGAAAACATTCAGTACTTC
d_gene: NA; v_gene: TRBV9; abundance: NA; j_gene: TRBJ1-2; CDR3aa: CASSGGRNYGYTF; CDR3nt: TGTGCCAGTAGCGGGGGGCGAAACTATGGCTACACCTTC